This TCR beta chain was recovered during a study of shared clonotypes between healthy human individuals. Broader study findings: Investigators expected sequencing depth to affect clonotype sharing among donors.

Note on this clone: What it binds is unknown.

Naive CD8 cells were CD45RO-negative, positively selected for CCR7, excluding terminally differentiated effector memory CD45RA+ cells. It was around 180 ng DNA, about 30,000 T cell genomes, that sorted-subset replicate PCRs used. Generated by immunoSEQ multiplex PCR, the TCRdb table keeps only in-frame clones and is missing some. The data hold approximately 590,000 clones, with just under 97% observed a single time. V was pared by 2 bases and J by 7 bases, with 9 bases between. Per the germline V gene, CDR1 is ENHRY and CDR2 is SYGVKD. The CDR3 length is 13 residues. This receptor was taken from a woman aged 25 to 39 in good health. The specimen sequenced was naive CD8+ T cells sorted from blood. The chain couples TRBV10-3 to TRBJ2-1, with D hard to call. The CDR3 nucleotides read TGTGCCATCAGTGAGCCCCACCAGAATGAGCAGTTCTTC. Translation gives CAISEPHQNEQFF.